The following is a TCR beta chain sequence with its context. Unmatched junction bases numbered 11, after V lost 8 bases and J lost 4 bases. This CDR3 spans 16 amino acids. Germline CDR1 reads SNHLY; CDR2 reads FYNNEI. The protocol was immunoSEQ multiplex PCR, while the TCRdb copy is restricted to in-frame clones and leaves out a portion. The data contain tens of thousands of clones, around 91% of them singletons. This record belongs to a study of technical replicates of blood from a few donors. The V gene is TRBV2, the J gene TRBJ2-1, with 10 bases that match TRBD1. The clonotype comes from a human donor in good health. Sequenced material: T cells isolated from PBMCs. The CDR3 loop reads CASLPVGTGVYNEQFF. Here the CDR3 DNA reads TGTGCCAGCCTCCCCGTCGGGACAGGGGTATACAATGAGCAGTTCTTC.